This entry lists 17 T cell receptor beta chains sequenced from one sample in a study of regulatory T cells in long-lasting Graves disease. Investigators prepared the TCR beta libraries by applying iRepertoire HTBI primers and Arm-PCR of CDR3 regions. TCRdb ran MiXCR on the multiplex PCR reads and lists one entry per CDR3 protein. The data contain approximately 360,000 distinct CDR3 sequences, over 9.5% of them singletons. Time point: newly diagnosed GD, antithyroid drugs for less than 3 months. There was RNA extracted from PBMCs, and the TCR library was made from it. These data were also reused for a study on T cells in Graves' hyperthyroidism and ophthalmopathy.

Specimen: peripheral blood mononuclear cells (PBMCs), collected at new diagnosis, from a patient treated with antithyroid drugs. The source of these receptors is a woman between 18 and 30 years old with Graves disease.

This clonotype has at least ten counts. The rearrangement links TRBV18 to TRBJ1-1; perhaps TRBD1 as D (6 bases). Trimming took 6 bases from V and 3 from J, leaving 20 bases between them. CDR1 and CDR2 (germline): KGHSH, LQKENI. The CDR3 spans 16 residues. The DNA for the CDR3 is TGTGCCAGCTCGCCCCAGGGGAGGGGGATTGACACTGAAGCTTTCTTT. Amino acid sequence: CASSPQGRGIDTEAFF.

This clonotype was seen at least ten times. The V gene is TRBV11-1, the J gene TRBJ1-1, with D tentatively TRBD1 (5 bases). This CDR3 has 12 amino acids. Germline assignment: CDR1 SGHAT and CDR2 FQDESV (reference sequence). V was clipped by 5 bases and J by 11 bases, with 15 bases between them. The CDR3 spells CASSANRQGAFF. CDR3 DNA: TGTGCCAGCAGCGCCAATCGCCAGGGCGCTTTCTTT.

This rearrangement joins TRBV6-1 to TRBJ2-3; 13 bases map to TRBD2. The CDR3 covers 17 residues. After removal of 4 bases from V and 1 base from J, the junction contained 5 bases not matched to a gene. CDR1 MNHNS and CDR2 SASEGT come from the germline V gene. The chain's CDR3 is CASSVLGLAGGTDTQYF. Here the CDR3 DNA reads TGTGCCAGCAGTGTCCTCGGACTAGCGGGGGGCACAGATACGCAGTATTTT.

This clonotype was seen more than once but under ten times. This rearrangement joins TRBV7-9 to TRBJ2-3; D is ambiguous. The CDR3 loop spans 16 amino acids. CDR1 is SEHNR and CDR2 is FQNEAQ in the germline V gene (reference sequence). V was shortened by 2 bases and J by 5 bases, with 17 bases between the two germline ends. In DNA form, the CDR3 reads TGTGCCAGCAGCTTACTGGGTTTGGGCGGCGTAGATACGCAGTATTTT. Translated, it gives CASSLLGLGGVDTQYF.

The V and J genes are TRBV5-1 and TRBJ1-2; 7 bases map to TRBD1. The CDR3 spans 15 residues. After removal of 2 bases from V and 0 bases from J, the junction contained 4 bases not matched to a gene. Germline-derived CDR1 and CDR2 are SGHRS and YFSETQ. CDR3 sequence reads: CASSLAGGSNYGYTF. The DNA of the CDR3 is TGCGCCAGCAGCTTAGCAGGGGGTTCTAACTATGGCTACACCTTC.

The chain has TRBV6-1 and TRBJ1-5, with 9 bases that match TRBD1. J lost 7 bases, V lost 6 bases, and 7 bases had no gene match. This CDR3 has 14 amino acids. CDR1 is MNHNS, CDR2 SASEGT, per germline. This chain's CDR3 is CASSAGTGLQPQHF. In DNA form, the CDR3 reads TGTGCCAGCAGCGCCGGGACAGGGTTGCAGCCCCAGCATTTT.

A few counts support this clonotype. The chain uses TRBV18 and TRBJ2-2; D possibly corresponds to TRBD2 (5 bases). There are 15 residues in the CDR3. Trimming removed 3 bases at V and 6 bases at J, with 14 bases between. CDR1 and CDR2 from the germline V gene are KGHSH and LQKENI. CDR3 sequence reads: CASSPGLRGAGELFF. The CDR3 DNA sequence: TGTGCCAGCTCACCCGGACTTAGAGGCGCCGGGGAGCTGTTTTTT.

This clonotype occurred many times. The J gene is TRBJ1-2, the V gene TRBV28; no reliable D call. CDR1 and CDR2 (germline): MDHEN, SYDVKM. The ends were cut back, 4 bases at V and 6 bases at J, with 15 bases in the middle. This CDR3 is built from 14 residues. CDR3 amino acids: CASSSSGVGDGYTF. The CDR3 DNA is TGTGCCAGCAGTTCCTCCGGGGTAGGCGATGGCTACACCTTC.

This clonotype was counted at least ten times. The rearrangement uses TRBV20-1 and TRBJ2-5; D unclear. The ends were cut back, 2 bases at V and 2 bases at J, with 15 bases in the middle. Germline values: CDR1 DFQATT, CDR2 SNEGSKA (reference sequence). The length of the CDR3 is 15 residues. The CDR3 sequence: CSARSPHKLQETQYF. In nucleotides, the CDR3 is TGCAGTGCTAGATCCCCCCACAAGCTTCAAGAGACCCAGTACTTC.

This clonotype appeared many times. V and J are TRBV10-1 and TRBJ2-6; no clear D. V gave up 6 bases and J gave up 2 bases, with 8 bases separating them. Germline lookup yields CDR1 WNHNN and CDR2 SYGVQD (reference sequence). The CDR3 contains 14 residues. The CDR3 sequence is CASSPNPGANVLTF. Written as DNA, the CDR3 is TGCGCCAGCAGCCCAAACCCTGGGGCCAACGTCCTGACTTTC.

This clonotype was counted ten times or more. The chain uses TRBV12-3 or TRBV12-4 and TRBJ2-3, with 9 bases aligning to TRBD2. The CDR3 extends over 14 amino acids. With V trimmed by 8 bases and J by 4 bases, 7 bases remained unmatched. The CDR3 protein is CASGDSGGSDTQYF. CDR3 coding DNA: TGTGCCAGCGGGGACAGCGGGGGGTCAGATACGCAGTATTTT.

In its sample, this clonotype was seen many times. In DNA form, the CDR3 reads TGTGCCAGCAGCTTAGGCCCGATGAATAATTCACCCCTCCACTTT. Translating it yields CASSLGPMNNSPLHF. The V call is TRBV11-2, the J call TRBJ1-6; D not resolved. V was shortened by 1 base and J by 5 bases, with 9 bases between the two germline ends. CDR3 length: 15 residues. Germline V lookup: CDR1 SGHAT, CDR2 FQNNGV.

This clonotype was seen many times. The V gene is TRBV18, the J gene TRBJ1-5; the D gene is possibly TRBD1 (5 bases). In germline, CDR1 is KGHSH, CDR2 LQKENI. The V gene lost 5 bases and the J gene lost 7 bases, with 15 bases spanning the gap. This CDR3 spans 14 amino acids. The CDR3 loop is CASSSGGAGQPQHF. The CDR3 nucleotides are TGTGCCAGCTCATCGGGAGGGGCAGGACAGCCCCAGCATTTT.

This clonotype was detected ten times or more. The gene calls are TRBV20-1 and TRBJ2-2; D perhaps matches TRBD2 (6 bases). The CDR3 has 12 residues. Germline CDR1 is DFQATT and CDR2 is SNEGSKA (reference sequence). As DNA, the CDR3 is TGCAGCGTTAGCGGAAACACCGGGGAGCTGTTTTTT. Protein sequence: CSVSGNTGELFF.

The J gene is TRBJ1-1, the V gene TRBV12-3 or TRBV12-4, with D possibly TRBD1 on 5 matching bases. CDR3 length: 15 residues. Trimming took 3 bases from V and 4 from J, leaving 15 bases between them. This chain's CDR3 is CASSFGGTLSTEAFF. The CDR3 region has the DNA TGTGCCAGCAGTTTTGGCGGGACCTTGAGCACTGAAGCTTTCTTT.

This clonotype was observed many times. V usage is TRBV12-3 or TRBV12-4 and J usage is TRBJ1-1; D is possibly TRBD1 (6 bases). The CDR3 is 14 amino acids. V was pared by 5 bases and J by 4 bases, with 14 bases between. In DNA form, the CDR3 reads TGTGCCAGCAGTCCCAGGGGTGGGGGCACTGAAGCTTTCTTT. Residues: CASSPRGGGTEAFF.

This clonotype was detected a few times. The rearrangement joins TRBV4-3 to TRBJ2-7; D gene unclear. The CDR3 loop spans 15 amino acids. From germline, CDR1 is LGHNA and CDR2 YSLEER. Trimming cost V 0 bases and J 3 bases, with 12 bases left between them. CDR3 nucleotides: TGCGCCAGCAGCCAAGATTCCAATGGAGACTACGAGCAGTACTTC. Translated, it gives CASSQDSNGDYEQYF.